This T cell receptor beta chain was identified during a study of T cells in Graves' hyperthyroidism and ophthalmopathy. Overall study findings and caveats: Most clonotypes expanded in the thyroid (above 0.001) were also present in blood.

Orbital computed tomography and thyroid ultrasound, together with serum TRAb and thyroxine and clinical symptoms, were used for diagnoses. With 6 bases clipped from V and 0 bases from J, the junction kept 7 bases outside the gene matches. There are 14 residues in the CDR3. CDR1 is SQVTM and CDR2 is ANQGSEA in the germline V gene. Amplification targeted TCR beta CDR3 regions from RNA transcripts. HTBI primers drove first-round RT-PCR of the TCR CDR3. TCRdb re-called the multiplex PCR reads through MiXCR, storing one row per CDR3 protein. The top ten hold 8% to 8.5% of the sample, which has 600,000 or so distinct CDR3 sequences, 46% seen once. As for this clonotype: Antigen specificity is unknown.

The sequenced sample consisted of peripheral blood or thyroid tissue (not recorded which). This TCR derives from a woman between 18 and 29 years old with Graves' hyperthyroidism. The V gene is TRBV29-1, the J gene TRBJ1-1; 7 nucleotides agree with TRBD1. This CDR3 is CSVPGTVMNTEAFF. CDR3 sequence (DNA): TGCAGCGTGCCCGGGACAGTGATGAACACTGAAGCTTTCTTT.